This passage covers 3 T cell receptor beta chains from one sample sequenced in a study of blood T cell repertoires in COVID-19. Some clones are missing from TCRdb's copy, which holds only in-frame ones; the method was immunoSEQ multiplex PCR. This sample has roughly 77,000 clones, with roughly 73% found just once. The sequencing input was peripheral blood. The receptors derive from a human donor in a cohort sampled during active COVID-19.

This chain connects TRBV2 to TRBJ1-2, with a tentative D call TRBD1 (6 bases). The CDR3 is made up of 12 amino acids. Trimming cost V 6 bases and J 6 bases, with 11 bases left between them. CDR1 and CDR2 (germline): SNHLY, FYNNEI. CDR3 amino acids: CASRAYRDGYTF. Here the CDR3 DNA reads TGTGCCAGCAGGGCCTACAGGGATGGCTACACCTTC.

In this sample, this clone turned up once. This chain connects TRBV6-2 or TRBV6-3 to TRBJ1-2, with D unclear. The CDR3 runs 14 residues. V lost 2 bases and J 5 bases, leaving 12 bases between the germline ends. The germline V gene encodes CDR1 MNHEY and CDR2 SVGEGT. The CDR3 DNA follows: TGTGCCAGCAGTTACGAGGGAAAAGGATATGGCTACACCTTC. Translation gives CASSYEGKGYGYTF.

This clone was counted once. The rearrangement uses TRBV19 and TRBJ2-7, with D hard to call. The germline V and J ends were trimmed by 3 bases and 2 bases, with 14 bases remaining between them. CDR1 and CDR2 from the germline V gene are LNHDA and SQIVND (reference sequence). CDR3 size: 15 residues. The CDR3 nucleotides read TGTGCCAGTAGTATTAGATGGGCATCGACCTACGAGCAGTACTTC. The encoded protein is CASSIRWASTYEQYF.